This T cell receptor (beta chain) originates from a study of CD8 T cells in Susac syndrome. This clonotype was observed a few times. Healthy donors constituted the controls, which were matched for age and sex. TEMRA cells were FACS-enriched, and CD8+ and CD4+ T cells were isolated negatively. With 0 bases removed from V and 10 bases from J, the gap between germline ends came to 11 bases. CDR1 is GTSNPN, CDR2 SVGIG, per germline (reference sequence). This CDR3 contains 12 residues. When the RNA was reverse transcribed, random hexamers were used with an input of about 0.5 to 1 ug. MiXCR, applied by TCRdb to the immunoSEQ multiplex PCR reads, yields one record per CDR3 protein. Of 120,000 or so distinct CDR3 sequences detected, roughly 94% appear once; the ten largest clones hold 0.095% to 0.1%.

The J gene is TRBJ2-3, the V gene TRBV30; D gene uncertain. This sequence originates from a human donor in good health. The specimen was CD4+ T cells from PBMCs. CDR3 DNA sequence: TGTGCCTGGAGTGTTATAGTCGAGCCGCAGTATTTT. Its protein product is CAWSVIVEPQYF.